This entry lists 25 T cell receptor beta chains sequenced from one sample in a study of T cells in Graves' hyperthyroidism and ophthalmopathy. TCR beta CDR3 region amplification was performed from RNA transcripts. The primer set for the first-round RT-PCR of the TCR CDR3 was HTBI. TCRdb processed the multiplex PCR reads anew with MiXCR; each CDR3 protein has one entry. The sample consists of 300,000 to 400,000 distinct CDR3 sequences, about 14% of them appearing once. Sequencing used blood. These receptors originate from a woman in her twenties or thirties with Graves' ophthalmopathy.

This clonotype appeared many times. The CDR3 region is CASSSPVLAGGLYEQYF. Written as DNA, the CDR3 is TGTGCCAGCAGCTCCCCCGTCCTCGCGGGGGGCCTCTACGAGCAGTACTTC. The genes are TRBV11-2 and TRBJ2-7; TRBD2 aligns across 8 bases. The CDR3 covers 17 residues. Trimming cost V 4 bases and J 3 bases; bases outside gene matches: 14. CDR1 is SGHAT, CDR2 FQNNGV, per germline. The entire variable domain, with the rest obtained from reference TRBV11-2 and TRBJ2-7, is as follows: EAGVAQSPRYKIIEKRQSVAFWCNPISGHATLYWYQQILGQGPKLLIQFQNNGVVDDSQLPKDRFSAERLKGVDSTLKIQPAKLEDSAVYLCASSSPVLAGGLYEQYFGPGTRLTVT.

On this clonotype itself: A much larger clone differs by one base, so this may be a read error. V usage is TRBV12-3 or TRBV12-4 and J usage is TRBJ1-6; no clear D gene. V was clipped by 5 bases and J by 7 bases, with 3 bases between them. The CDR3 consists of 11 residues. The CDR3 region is CASSANSPLHF. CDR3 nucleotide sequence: TGTGCCAGCAGTGCCAATTCACCCCTCCACTTT.

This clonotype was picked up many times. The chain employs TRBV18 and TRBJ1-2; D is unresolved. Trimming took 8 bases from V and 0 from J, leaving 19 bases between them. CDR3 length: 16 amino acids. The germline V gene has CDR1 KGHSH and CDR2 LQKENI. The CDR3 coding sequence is TGTGCCAGCACCCTCGGTCCGGGTACAGCTAACTATGGCTACACCTTC. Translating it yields CASTLGPGTANYGYTF.

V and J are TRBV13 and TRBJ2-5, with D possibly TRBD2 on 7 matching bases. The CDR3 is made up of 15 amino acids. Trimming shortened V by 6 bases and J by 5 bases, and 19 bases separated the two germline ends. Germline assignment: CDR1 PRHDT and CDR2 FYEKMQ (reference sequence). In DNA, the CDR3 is TGTGCCAGCAGTGGGGGGCGGGGGCCGGGTGAGACCCAGTACTTC. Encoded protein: CASSGGRGPGETQYF.

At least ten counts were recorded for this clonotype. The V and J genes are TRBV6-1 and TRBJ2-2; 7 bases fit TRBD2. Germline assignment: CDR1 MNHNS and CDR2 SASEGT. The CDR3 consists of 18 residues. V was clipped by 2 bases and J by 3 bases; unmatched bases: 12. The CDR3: CASSESRGVVSDTGELFF. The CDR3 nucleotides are TGTGCCAGCAGTGAAAGCCGGGGGGTCGTTTCTGACACCGGGGAGCTGTTTTTT.

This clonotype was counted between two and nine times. CDR3 DNA sequence: TGTGCCAGCAGCTCTTGGACAGGCGCGGTCGCCAATGAGCAGTTCTTC. Protein: CASSSWTGAVANEQFF. This rearrangement joins TRBV5-4 to TRBJ2-1; 7 nucleotides match TRBD1. The trim removed 3 bases at V and 6 bases at J, leaving 12 bases unmatched. Germline V CDR1 and CDR2: SGHNT, YYREEE (reference sequence). CDR3 length: 16 residues.

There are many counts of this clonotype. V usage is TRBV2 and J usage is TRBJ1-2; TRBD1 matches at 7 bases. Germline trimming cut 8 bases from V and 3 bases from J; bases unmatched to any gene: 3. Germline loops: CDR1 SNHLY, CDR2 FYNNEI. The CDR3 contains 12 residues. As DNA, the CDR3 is TGTGCCAGCCAGGACAGGTACTATGGCTACACCTTC. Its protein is CASQDRYYGYTF.

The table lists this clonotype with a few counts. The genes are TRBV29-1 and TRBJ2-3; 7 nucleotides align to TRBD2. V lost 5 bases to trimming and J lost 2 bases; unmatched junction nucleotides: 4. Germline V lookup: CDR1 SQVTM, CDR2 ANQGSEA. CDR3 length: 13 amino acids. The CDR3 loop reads CSVLRGSTDTQYF. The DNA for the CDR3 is TGCAGCGTTTTGCGGGGGTCCACAGATACGCAGTATTTT.

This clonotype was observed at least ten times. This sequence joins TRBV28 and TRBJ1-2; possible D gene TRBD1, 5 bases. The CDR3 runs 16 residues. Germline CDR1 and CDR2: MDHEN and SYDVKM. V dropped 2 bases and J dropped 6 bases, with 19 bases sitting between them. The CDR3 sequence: CASSLPTGGLPHGYTF. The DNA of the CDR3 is TGTGCCAGCAGTTTACCTACAGGAGGGTTACCCCATGGCTACACCTTC.

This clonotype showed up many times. The CDR3 nucleotides are TGTGCCAGCAGTGTGGTCGGGGGACCCCGGGAGACCCAGTACTTC. Protein product: CASSVVGGPRETQYF. The chain joins TRBV12-3 or TRBV12-4 to TRBJ2-5; perhaps TRBD2 as D (6 bases). CDR3 size: 15 residues. Between the trimmed V and J ends, which lost 5 bases and 5 bases, there was a span of 18 bases.

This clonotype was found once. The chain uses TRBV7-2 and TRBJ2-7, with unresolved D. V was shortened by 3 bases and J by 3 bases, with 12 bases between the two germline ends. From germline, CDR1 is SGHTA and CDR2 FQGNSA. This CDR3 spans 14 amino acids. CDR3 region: CASSFHHTNYEQYF. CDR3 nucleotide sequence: TGTGCCAGCAGCTTTCATCACACCAACTACGAGCAGTACTTC.

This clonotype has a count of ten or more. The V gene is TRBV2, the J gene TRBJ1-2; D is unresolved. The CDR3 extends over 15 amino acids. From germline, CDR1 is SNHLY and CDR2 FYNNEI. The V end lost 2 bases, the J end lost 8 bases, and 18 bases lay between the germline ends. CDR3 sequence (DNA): TGTGCCAGCAGTGAATGGCGGGGAGTAAGTTCGGGCTACACCTTC. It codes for CASSEWRGVSSGYTF.

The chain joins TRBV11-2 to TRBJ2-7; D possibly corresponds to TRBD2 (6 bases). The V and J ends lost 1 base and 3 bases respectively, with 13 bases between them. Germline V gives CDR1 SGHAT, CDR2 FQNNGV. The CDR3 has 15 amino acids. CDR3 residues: CASSLGRGPGYEQYF. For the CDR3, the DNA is TGTGCCAGCAGCTTAGGGAGGGGCCCAGGCTACGAGCAGTACTTC.

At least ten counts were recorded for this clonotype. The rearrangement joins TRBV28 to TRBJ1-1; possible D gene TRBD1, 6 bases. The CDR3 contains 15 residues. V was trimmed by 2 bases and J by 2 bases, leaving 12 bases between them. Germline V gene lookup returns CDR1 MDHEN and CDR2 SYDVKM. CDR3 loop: CASSLISRGNTEAFF. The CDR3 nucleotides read TGTGCCAGCAGTTTAATTAGCAGGGGAAACACTGAAGCTTTCTTT. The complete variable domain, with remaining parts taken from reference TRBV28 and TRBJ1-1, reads DVKVTQSSRYLVKRTGEKVFLECVQDMDHENMFWYRQDPGLGLRLIYFSYDVKMKEKGDIPEGYSVSREKKERFSLILESASTNQTSMYLCASSLISRGNTEAFFGQGTRLTVV.

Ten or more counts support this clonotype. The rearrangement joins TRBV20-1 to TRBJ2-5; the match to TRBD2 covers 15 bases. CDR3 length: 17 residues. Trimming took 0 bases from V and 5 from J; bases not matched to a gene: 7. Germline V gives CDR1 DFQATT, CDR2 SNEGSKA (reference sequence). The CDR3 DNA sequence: TGCAGTGCTAGAGATCTGAGGACTAGCGGGGGGGCCGAGACCCAGTACTTC. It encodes CSARDLRTSGGAETQYF.

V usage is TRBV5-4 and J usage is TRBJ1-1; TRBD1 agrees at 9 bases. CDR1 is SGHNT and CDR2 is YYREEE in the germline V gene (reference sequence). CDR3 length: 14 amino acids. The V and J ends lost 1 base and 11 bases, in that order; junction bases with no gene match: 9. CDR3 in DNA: TGTGCCAGCAGCTTGTCTGGGACAGGGTGGGATGCTTTCTTT. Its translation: CASSLSGTGWDAFF. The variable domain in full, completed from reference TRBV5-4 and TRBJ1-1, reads ETGVTQSPTHLIKTRGQQVTLRCSSQSGHNTVSWYQQALGQGPQFIFQYYREEENGRGNFPPRFSGLQFPNYSSELNVNALELDDSALYLCASSLSGTGWDAFFGQGTRLTVV.

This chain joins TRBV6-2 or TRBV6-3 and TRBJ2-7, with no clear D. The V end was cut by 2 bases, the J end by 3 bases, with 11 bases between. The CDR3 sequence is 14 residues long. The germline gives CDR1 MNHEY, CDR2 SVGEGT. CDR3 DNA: TGTGCCAGCAGTTACAGGCTTGGGGTCTACGAGCAGTACTTC. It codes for CASSYRLGVYEQYF.

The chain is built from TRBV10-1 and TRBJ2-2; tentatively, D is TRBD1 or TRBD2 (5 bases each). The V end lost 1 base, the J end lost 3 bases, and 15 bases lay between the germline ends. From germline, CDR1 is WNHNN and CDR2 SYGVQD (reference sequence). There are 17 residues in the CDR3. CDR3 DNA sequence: TGCGCCAGCAGTGAGTTAACTCCGGGACCATACACCGGGGAGCTGTTTTTT. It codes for CASSELTPGPYTGELFF.

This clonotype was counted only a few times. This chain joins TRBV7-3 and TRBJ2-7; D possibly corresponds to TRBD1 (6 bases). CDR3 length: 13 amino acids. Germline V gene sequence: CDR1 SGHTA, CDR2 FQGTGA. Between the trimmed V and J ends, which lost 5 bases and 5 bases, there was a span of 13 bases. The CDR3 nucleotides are TGTGCCAGCAGCCCATATCCAGGGGACGAGCAGTACTTC. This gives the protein CASSPYPGDEQYF.

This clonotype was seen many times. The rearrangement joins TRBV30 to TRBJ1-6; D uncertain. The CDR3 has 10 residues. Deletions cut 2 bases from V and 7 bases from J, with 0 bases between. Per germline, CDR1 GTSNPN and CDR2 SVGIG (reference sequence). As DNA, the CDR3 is TGTGCCTGGAGTAATTCACCCCTCCACTTT. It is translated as CAWSNSPLHF.

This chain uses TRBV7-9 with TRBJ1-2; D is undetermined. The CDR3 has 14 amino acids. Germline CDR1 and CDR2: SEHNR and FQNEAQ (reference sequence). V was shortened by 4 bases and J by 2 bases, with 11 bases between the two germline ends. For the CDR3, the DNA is TGTGCCAGCAGCTCAAGCCCGTCGAACTATGGCTACACCTTC. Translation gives CASSSSPSNYGYTF.

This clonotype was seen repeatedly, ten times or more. The CDR3 region has the DNA TGTGCCAGCAGCCAAGATACTAGCGGGGGGGCTCAAGAGACCCAGTACTTC. Its translation: CASSQDTSGGAQETQYF. The rearrangement uses TRBV3-1 and TRBJ2-5; 13 bases are a match to TRBD2. CDR3 length: 17 amino acids. CDR1 LGHDT and CDR2 YNNKEL come from the germline V gene (reference sequence). The ends lost 0 bases at V and 2 bases at J; junction bases unmatched: 3.

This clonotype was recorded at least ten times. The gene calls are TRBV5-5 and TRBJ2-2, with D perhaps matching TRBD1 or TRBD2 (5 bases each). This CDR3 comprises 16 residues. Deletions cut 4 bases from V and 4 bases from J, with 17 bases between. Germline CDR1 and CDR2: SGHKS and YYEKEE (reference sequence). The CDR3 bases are TGTGCCAGCAGCCGGGACGGATTCTCGCGCACCGGGGAGCTGTTTTTT. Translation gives CASSRDGFSRTGELFF.

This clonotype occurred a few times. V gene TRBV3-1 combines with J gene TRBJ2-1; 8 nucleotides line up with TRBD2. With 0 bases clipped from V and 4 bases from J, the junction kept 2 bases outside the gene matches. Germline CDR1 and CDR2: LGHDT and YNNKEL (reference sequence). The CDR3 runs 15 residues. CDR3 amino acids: CASSQELAVYNEQFF. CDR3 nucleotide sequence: TGTGCCAGCAGCCAAGAACTAGCGGTATACAATGAGCAGTTCTTC.

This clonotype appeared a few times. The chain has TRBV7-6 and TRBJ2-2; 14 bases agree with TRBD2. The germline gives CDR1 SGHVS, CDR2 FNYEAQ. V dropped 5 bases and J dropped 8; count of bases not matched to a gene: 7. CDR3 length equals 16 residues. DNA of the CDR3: TGTGCCAGCAGCCCCCGACTAGCGGGGGGGCGTGGGGAGCTGTTTTTT. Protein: CASSPRLAGGRGELFF.